Listed here is a single T cell receptor (beta chain). What it recognizes is unknown. This CDR3 has 13 residues. The V end was cut by 7 bases, the J end by 7 bases, with 16 bases between. Germline values: CDR1 MNHEY, CDR2 SVGAGI. Only Caucasian adults living in Nashville, Tennessee served as donors. The repertoire was sequenced with immunoSEQ multiplex PCR; TCRdb's copy has only in-frame clones and lacks some. In the table there are a few hundred thousand clones, about 69% of which are singletons. The data are from a study of shared clonotypes between healthy human individuals. Study findings and constraints: The study found lower generation probabilities in non-shared clonotypes than in those shared by all four donors.

The source is a man between 25 and 39 years old in good health. V gene TRBV6-5 combines with J gene TRBJ1-2, with D possibly matching TRBD1 (5 bases). The sequencing sample was made of memory CD4+ T cells sorted from blood. Indicated subset: CD45RA-negative fraction. The CDR3 region is CASINQGGVGYTF. The CDR3 DNA reads TGTGCCAGCATTAATCAGGGTGGTGTTGGCTACACCTTC.